The rows below give T cell receptor beta chains drawn from one sample of a study of T cells expressing NK-cell markers. TCRdb re-called the 5' RACE reads; every CDR3 protein appears as one record, without DNA. Its table lists some 280,000 distinct CDR3 sequences. The sample was blood T cells: a sorted CD56 or NKG2C T cell subset, CD4+ or CD8+ T cells, or bulk PBMC T cells (not recorded which). The receptors stem from a man aged 18 to 30 in good health. Each CDR3 is given with its conserved first and last residue.

TRBJ2-3,TRBV12-3/TRBV12-4,CASSFLAIITDTQYF
TRBJ1-5,TRBV5-1,CASSLEGPQPQHF
TRBJ1-1,TRBV12-3/TRBV12-4,CASSFFLLNTEAFF
TRBJ2-7,TRBV11-2,CASSLVGTLGEQYF
TRBJ2-5,TRBV23-1,CASSQPPGQGKETQYF
TRBJ1-3,TRBV12-3/TRBV12-4,CASSLGRGRGPGNTIYF
TRBJ2-3,TRBV7-3,CASSLLAGGITDTQYF
TRBJ2-1,TRBV5-1,CASSSMKTGGAYNEQFF
TRBJ2-1,TRBV20-1,CSAGRDWAYNEQFF
TRBJ2-5,TRBV20-1,CSAENRDKQETQYF
TRBJ2-7,TRBV12-3/TRBV12-4,CASSLWRDGYEQYF
TRBJ2-5,TRBV29-1,CSVVRDTETQYF
TRBJ2-1,TRBV29-1,CSVEGLAGGYYNEQFF
TRBJ2-2,TRBV2,CASSAVTGELFF
TRBJ2-1,TRBV20-1,CSAIDYGLAGAGEQFF
TRBJ2-1,TRBV20-1,CSARLLAGQFF
TRBJ2-1,TRBV6-5,CASSYSQGAYNEQFF
TRBJ1-1,TRBV24-1,CATSDLRGRERFKNTEAFF